Listed below are T cell receptor beta chains from one sample, sequenced in a study of blood T cell repertoires in COVID-19. Data came from immunoSEQ multiplex PCR; TCRdb stores just in-frame clones and leaves some out. Among approximately 200,000 clones listed, roughly 82% were seen once. Sequencing was carried out using PBMCs or T cells enriched from blood (not recorded which). Receptors were obtained from a man aged 35 to 55 who had recovered from COVID-19. CDR3s include the opening cysteine and the closing phenylalanine or tryptophan. Each record gives: J gene, clone size, V gene, D gene, CDR3 protein, CDR3 DNA. D genes are given only for firm matches. Not all rows give a size; the values are once, few, many and, for expanded clones, a class.

>TRBJ2-7|NA|TRBV3-1/TRBV3-2|NA
CASSQAISSYEQYF
TGTGCCAGCAGCCAGGCAATAAGCTCCTACGAGCAGTACTTC
>TRBJ2-1|NA|TRBV6-2/TRBV6-3|NA
CASSYPGTYLNEQFF
TGTGCCAGCAGTTACCCCGGGACTTACCTCAATGAGCAGTTCTTC
>TRBJ1-2|NA|TRBV14|NA
CASSHGKRGRLHYGYTF
TGTGCCAGCAGCCATGGAAAAAGGGGCCGCCTCCACTATGGCTACACCTTC
>TRBJ1-1|NA|TRBV20-1|NA
CSASSGAQSTEAFF
TGCAGTGCTAGTTCAGGGGCACAGTCCACTGAAGCTTTCTTT
>TRBJ2-3|NA|TRBV5-1|NA
CASSFMDTQYF
TGCGCCAGCAGCTTTATGGATACGCAGTATTTT
>TRBJ1-1|NA|TRBV19|NA
CASGGVVEAFF
TGTGCCAGCGGGGGGGTAGTTGAAGCTTTCTTT
>TRBJ2-1|NA|TRBV29-1|NA
CSTRGRQSYNEQFF
TGCAGCACAAGGGGTAGACAGAGCTACAATGAGCAGTTCTTC
>TRBJ1-6|NA|TRBV14|NA
CASSQGQGAMGSPLHF
TGTGCCAGCAGCCAAGGTCAAGGGGCAATGGGTTCACCCCTCCACTTT
>TRBJ1-2|NA|TRBV12-3/TRBV12-4|NA
CASRDNRQHGYTF
TGTGCCAGCAGAGATAATCGACAGCATGGCTACACCTTC
>TRBJ1-5|NA|TRBV19|TRBD1
CASTKLQGDQPQHF
TGTGCCAGTACCAAACTTCAGGGGGACCAGCCCCAGCATTTT
>TRBJ1-4|NA|TRBV6-5|NA
CASRGVGSSKLFF
TGTGCCAGCCGCGGGGTGGGATCATCAAAACTGTTTTTT
>TRBJ2-1|few|TRBV10-3|TRBD2
CAISESSGAGGSYNEQFF
TGTGCCATCAGTGAGTCCTCGGGAGCGGGAGGCTCCTACAATGAGCAGTTCTTC
>TRBJ2-1|NA|TRBV2|NA
CASSEAHAGSYNEQFF
TGTGCCAGCAGTGAGGCTCACGCAGGGTCCTACAATGAGCAGTTCTTC
>TRBJ2-7|NA|TRBV5-4|TRBD1
CASSPDRETSYEQYF
TGTGCCAGCAGCCCCGACAGGGAGACCTCCTACGAGCAGTACTTC
>TRBJ1-6|NA|TRBV6-1|TRBD1
CASSEARGTGGSPLHF
TGTGCCAGCAGTGAAGCGCGGGGGACAGGAGGGTCACCCCTCCACTTT
>TRBJ1-5|NA|TRBV7-9|TRBD1
CASSRHRGIQGVGAQHF
TGTGCCAGCAGCAGACACAGGGGCATACAAGGGGTCGGAGCCCAGCATTTT
>TRBJ1-4|NA|TRBV19|NA
CASSTEAYNEKLFF
TGTGCCAGTAGTACCGAGGCGTATAATGAAAAACTGTTTTTT
>TRBJ2-1|NA|TRBV15|TRBD2
CATSRLAGGGHEQFF
TGTGCCACCAGCAGACTAGCGGGAGGGGGTCATGAGCAGTTCTTC
>TRBJ2-2|NA|TRBV7-3|NA
CASSLDSLGGGTGELFF
TGTGCCAGCAGCTTGGATTCCCTGGGTGGAGGGACCGGGGAGCTGTTTTTT
>TRBJ2-2|NA|TRBV24-1|TRBD2
CATSETSGRANTGELFF
TGTGCCACCAGTGAAACTAGCGGGAGGGCTAACACCGGGGAGCTGTTTTTT
>TRBJ2-1|NA|TRBV12-3/TRBV12-4|NA
CASRGGGRKFF
TGTGCCAGCAGGGGCGGAGGGCGGAAGTTCTTC
>TRBJ1-2|NA|TRBV28|NA
CASSSPAYTNYGYTF
TGTGCCAGCAGTTCCCCCGCGTATACTAACTATGGCTACACCTTC
>TRBJ1-2|NA|TRBV18|TRBD1
CASSPSTRDRGLTSGYTF
TGTGCCAGCTCACCCTCTACCCGGGACAGGGGCCTCACTAGCGGCTACACCTTC
>TRBJ1-1|NA|TRBV20-1|NA
CSASRRNTEAFF
TGCAGTGCTAGTCGCAGGAACACTGAAGCTTTCTTT
>TRBJ1-2|NA|TRBV5-1|TRBD1
CASSPTGGNYGYTF
TGCGCCAGCAGCCCAACAGGGGGTAACTATGGCTACACCTTC
>TRBJ2-3|NA|TRBV5-6|NA
CASSSDMGPTDTQYF
TGTGCCAGCAGCTCCGACATGGGCCCCACAGATACGCAGTATTTT
>TRBJ1-5|NA|TRBV11-2|NA
CASSVGPDQPQHF
TGTGCCAGCAGCGTGGGGCCCGATCAGCCCCAGCATTTT